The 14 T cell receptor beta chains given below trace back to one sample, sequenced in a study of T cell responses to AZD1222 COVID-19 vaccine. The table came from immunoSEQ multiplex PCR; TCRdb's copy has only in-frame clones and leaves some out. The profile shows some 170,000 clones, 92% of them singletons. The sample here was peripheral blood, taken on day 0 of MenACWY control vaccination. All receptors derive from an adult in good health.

The CDR3 DNA follows: TGTGCCAGCAGCGCCTGGGGCAGGGGGAACGGGAACACTGAAGCTTTCTTT. As protein: CASSAWGRGNGNTEAFF. The chain combines TRBV7-8 with TRBJ1-1; 7 positions agree with TRBD1. Germline trimming cut 5 bases from V and 1 base from J; bases unmatched to any gene: 13. This CDR3 region has 17 residues. Germline CDR1 reads SGHVS; CDR2 reads FQNEAQ. Supplemented by reference TRBV7-8 and TRBJ1-1, the full variable domain reads GAGVSQSPRYKVAKRGQDVALRCDPISGHVSLFWYQQALGQGPEFLTYFQNEAQLDKSGLPSDRFFAERPEGSVSTLKIQRTQQEDSAVYLCASSAWGRGNGNTEAFFGQGTRLTVV.

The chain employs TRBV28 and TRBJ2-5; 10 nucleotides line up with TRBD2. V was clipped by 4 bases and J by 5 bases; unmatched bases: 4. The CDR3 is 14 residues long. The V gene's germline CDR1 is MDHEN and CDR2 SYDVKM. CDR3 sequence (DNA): TGTGCCAGCAGTTCCCTAGCGGGAGAGGAGACCCAGTACTTC. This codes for CASSSLAGEETQYF.

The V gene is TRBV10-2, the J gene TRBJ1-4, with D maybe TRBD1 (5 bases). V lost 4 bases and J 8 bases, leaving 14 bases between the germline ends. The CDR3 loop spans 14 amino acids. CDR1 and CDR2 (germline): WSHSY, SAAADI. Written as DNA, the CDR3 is TGCGCCAGCAGTGTGGCGGGGCTTAACGAAAAACTGTTTTTT. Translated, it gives CASSVAGLNEKLFF.

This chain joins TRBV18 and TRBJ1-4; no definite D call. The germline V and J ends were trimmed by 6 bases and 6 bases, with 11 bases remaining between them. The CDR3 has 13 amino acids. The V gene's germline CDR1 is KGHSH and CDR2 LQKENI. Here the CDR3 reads CASSLREDEKLFF. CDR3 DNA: TGTGCCAGCTCGCTTCGGGAGGATGAAAAACTGTTTTTT.

CDR3 residues: CASSLDRDPSQGQPQHF. For the CDR3, the DNA is TGTGCCAGCAGCTTGGATAGGGATCCGTCGCAGGGTCAGCCCCAGCATTTT. This rearrangement joins TRBV5-5 to TRBJ1-5; tentative D call: TRBD1 (5 bases). V was cut by 0 bases and J by 6 bases, with 19 bases left in between. CDR3 length equals 17 residues. The germline CDR1 and CDR2 sequences are SGHKS and YYEKEE (reference sequence).

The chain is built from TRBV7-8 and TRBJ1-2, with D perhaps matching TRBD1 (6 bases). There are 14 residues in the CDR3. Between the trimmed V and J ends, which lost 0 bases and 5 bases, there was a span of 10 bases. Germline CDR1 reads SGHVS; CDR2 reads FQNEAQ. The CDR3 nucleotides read TGTGCCAGCAGCTTAGCCGGGGGCGGGTATGGCTACACCTTC. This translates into CASSLAGGGYGYTF.

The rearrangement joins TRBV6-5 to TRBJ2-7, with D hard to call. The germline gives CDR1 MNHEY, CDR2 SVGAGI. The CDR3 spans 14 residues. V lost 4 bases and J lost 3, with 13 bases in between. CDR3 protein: CASSFGPSNYEQYF. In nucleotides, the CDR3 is TGTGCCAGCAGTTTCGGTCCTTCTAACTACGAGCAGTACTTC.

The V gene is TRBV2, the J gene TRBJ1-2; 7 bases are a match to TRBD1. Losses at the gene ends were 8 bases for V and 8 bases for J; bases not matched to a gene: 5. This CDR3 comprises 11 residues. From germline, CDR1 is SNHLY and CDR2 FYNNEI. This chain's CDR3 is CASPGGIGYTF. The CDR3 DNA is TGTGCCAGCCCAGGGGGTATAGGCTACACCTTC.

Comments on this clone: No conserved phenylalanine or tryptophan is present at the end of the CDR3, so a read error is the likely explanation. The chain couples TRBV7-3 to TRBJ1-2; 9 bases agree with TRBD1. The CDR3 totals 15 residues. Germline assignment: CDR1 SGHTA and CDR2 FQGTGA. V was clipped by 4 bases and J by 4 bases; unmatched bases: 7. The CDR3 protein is CASSSGTGNFYGYTL. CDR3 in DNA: TGTGCCAGCAGCTCTGGGACAGGGAATTTCTATGGCTACACCCTC.

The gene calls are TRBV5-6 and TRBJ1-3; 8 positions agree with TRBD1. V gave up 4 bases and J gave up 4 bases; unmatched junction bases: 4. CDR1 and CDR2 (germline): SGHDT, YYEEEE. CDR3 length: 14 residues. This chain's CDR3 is CASSRTGPGNTIYF. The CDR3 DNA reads TGTGCCAGCAGCAGGACAGGGCCGGGAAACACCATATATTTT.

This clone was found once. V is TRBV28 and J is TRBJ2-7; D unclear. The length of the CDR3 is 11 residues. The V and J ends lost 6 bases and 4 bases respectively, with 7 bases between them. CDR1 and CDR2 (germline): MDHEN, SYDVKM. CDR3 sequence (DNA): TGTGCCAGCAGGTTTCAGTACGAGCAGTACTTC. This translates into CASRFQYEQYF.

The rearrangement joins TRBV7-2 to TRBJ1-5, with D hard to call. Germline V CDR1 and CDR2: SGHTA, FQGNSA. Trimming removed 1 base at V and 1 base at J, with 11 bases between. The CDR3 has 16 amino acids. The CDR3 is CASSLVSGASNQPQHF. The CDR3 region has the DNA TGTGCCAGCAGCTTAGTTTCCGGAGCCAGCAATCAGCCCCAGCATTTT.

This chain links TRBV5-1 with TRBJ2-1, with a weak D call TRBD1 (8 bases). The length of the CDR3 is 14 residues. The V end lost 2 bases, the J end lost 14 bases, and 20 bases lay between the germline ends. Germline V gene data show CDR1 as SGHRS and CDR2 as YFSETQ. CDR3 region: CASSFPTGGREKFF. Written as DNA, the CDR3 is TGCGCCAGCAGCTTCCCTACAGGGGGGAGGGAGAAGTTCTTC.

Here the CDR3 DNA reads TGTGCCACCAGCCCCCGGACGGGGTCTGGGGAAAAACTGTTTTTT. Its translation: CATSPRTGSGEKLFF. The rearrangement joins TRBV15 to TRBJ1-4, with D hard to call. This CDR3 contains 15 residues. CDR1 LNHNV and CDR2 YYDKDF come from the germline V gene (reference sequence). V lost 5 bases, J lost 8 bases, and 18 bases lay in between.